This TCR beta chain was sequenced for a study of technical replicates of blood from a few donors. Assay used: immunoSEQ multiplex PCR; TCRdb lists only in-frame clones, some missing. The sample records approximately 79,000 clones, around nine tenths being singletons. Sample: T cells isolated from PBMCs. The clonotype originates from a human donor in good health.

The chain's CDR3 is CATSRDEDEQFF. CDR3 in DNA: TGTGCCACCAGCAGAGATGAGGATGAGCAGTTCTTC. This chain connects TRBV15 to TRBJ2-1, with D unclear. The CDR3 length is 12 residues. The V gene's germline CDR1 is LNHNV and CDR2 YYDKDF (reference sequence). With 0 bases removed from V and 8 bases from J, the gap between germline ends came to 5 bases.